This T cell receptor beta chain is drawn from a study of T cell repertoires in cytomegalovirus infection. Study context: The public TCR beta signatures pointed to both CMV infection and matching HLA type. Study results and caveats: Using cumulative public TCR beta family frequency, the authors identified those who carried CMV together with the relevant HLA.

This CDR3 comprises 11 residues. The V gene's germline CDR1 is GTSNPN and CDR2 SVGIG (reference sequence). Trimming shortened V by 3 bases and J by 7 bases, and 9 bases separated the two germline ends. As to this clonotype: Its specificity is not known.

TCRdb reprocessed the reads with MiXCR, giving one entry per CDR3 protein. Of around 340,000 distinct CDR3 sequences listed, under 35% were seen once; the top ten hold 20%. This sequence originates from a human donor in good health (CMV status not recorded). Some clones in this sample may be carry-over from other donors' samples. Sequencing was performed on cultured PBMCs, taken from culture after CMV antigen stimulation. The gene calls are TRBV30 and TRBJ2-5; D is unresolved. The CDR3 DNA follows: TGTGCCTGGAGCGCCTTGGGGACCCAGTACTTC. Residues: CAWSALGTQYF.